The present T cell receptor (beta chain) was sequenced within a study of blood T cell repertoires in COVID-19. At the level of the study: Acute and convalescent COVID-19 specimens originated in the United States, Italy and Spain. The cDNA or gDNA used as material had been derived from T cells, B-cell-depleted T cells, or PBMCs.

With 2 bases removed from V and 0 bases from J, the gap between germline ends came to 10 bases. CDR1 and CDR2 (germline): SGHRS, YFSETQ. The CDR3 loop spans 15 amino acids. In the original workflow: Cell counts per sample came from amplifying reference gene primers. Sequencing used immunoSEQ multiplex PCR; TCRdb keeps in-frame clones, though not all of them. The DNA was the basis for D and trimming; V, J and clone size are from that table. The sample carries about 200,000 clones, approximately 85% recorded once. Sample: peripheral blood. The chain combines TRBV5-1 with TRBJ2-3; possibly TRBD2 for D (6 bases). The sequence derives from an elderly woman with acute or convalescent COVID-19. The CDR3 region has the DNA TGCGCCAGCAGCTTACCTAGCGCTAGCACAGATACGCAGTATTTT. Residues: CASSLPSASTDTQYF.